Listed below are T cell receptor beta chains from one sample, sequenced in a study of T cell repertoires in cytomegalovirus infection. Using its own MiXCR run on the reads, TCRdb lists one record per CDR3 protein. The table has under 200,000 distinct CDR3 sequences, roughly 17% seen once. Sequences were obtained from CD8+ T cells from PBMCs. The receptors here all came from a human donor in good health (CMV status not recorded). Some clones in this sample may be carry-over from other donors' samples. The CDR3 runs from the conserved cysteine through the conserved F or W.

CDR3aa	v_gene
CASSLGQGAAYEQYF	TRBV7-2
CASSLTGLYGYTF	TRBV7-3
CASSFLAGKYEQYF	TRBV12-3/TRBV12-4
CASSVRDRRDGYTF	TRBV19
CASSSRTGDEQYF	TRBV19
CASSFGPLDTQYF	TRBV28
CASSFKLAGGEGEQFF	TRBV28
CASRGSTSSTGEQFF	TRBV28
CASSPGLLSYEQYF	TRBV6-5
CASSLGDRDEQFF	TRBV7-8
CASRGKNIQYF	TRBV2
CASSYGAEQYF	TRBV6-6
CASRPGTLTDTQYF	TRBV7-6
CASSDITGALYKEQFF	TRBV6-1
CAWSAPRGKNIQYF	TRBV30
CASSPPQAPNTEAFF	TRBV27